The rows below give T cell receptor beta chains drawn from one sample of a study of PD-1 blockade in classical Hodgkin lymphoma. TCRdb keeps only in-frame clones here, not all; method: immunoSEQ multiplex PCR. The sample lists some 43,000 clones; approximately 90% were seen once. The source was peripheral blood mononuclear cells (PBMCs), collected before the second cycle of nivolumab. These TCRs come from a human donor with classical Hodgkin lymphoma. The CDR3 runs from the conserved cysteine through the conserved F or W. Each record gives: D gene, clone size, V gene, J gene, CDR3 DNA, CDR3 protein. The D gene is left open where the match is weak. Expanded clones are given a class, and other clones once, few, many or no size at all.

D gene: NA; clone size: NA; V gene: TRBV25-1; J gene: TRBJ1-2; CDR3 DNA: TGTGCCAGCAGTGAATACAGCGGCTACACCTTC; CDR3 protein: CASSEYSGYTF
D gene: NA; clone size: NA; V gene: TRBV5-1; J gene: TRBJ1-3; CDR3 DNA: TGCGCCAGCAGCTCCCGTCCTAACGTAGCAGGAAACACCATATATTTT; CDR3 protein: CASSSRPNVAGNTIYF
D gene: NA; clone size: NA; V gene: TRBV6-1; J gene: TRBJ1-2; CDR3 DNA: TGTGCCAGCAGTGAGGCCGGGGACTATGGCTACACCTTC; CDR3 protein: CASSEAGDYGYTF
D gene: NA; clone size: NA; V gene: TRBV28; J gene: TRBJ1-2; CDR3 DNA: TGTGCCAGCAGAAACGCTTGGGAGAACTATGGCTACACCTTC; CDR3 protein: CASRNAWENYGYTF
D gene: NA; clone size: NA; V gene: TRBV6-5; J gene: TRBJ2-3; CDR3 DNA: TGTGCCAGCAGTTACGGAGCAGAGCTCACAGATACGCAGTATTTT; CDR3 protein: CASSYGAELTDTQYF
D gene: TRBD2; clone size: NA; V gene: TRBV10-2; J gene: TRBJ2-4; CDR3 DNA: TGCGCCAGCAGTGATACTAGCGGGAGCACAAACATTCAGTACTTC; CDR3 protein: CASSDTSGSTNIQYF
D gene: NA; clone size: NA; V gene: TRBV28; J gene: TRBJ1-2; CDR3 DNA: TGTGCCAGCAGTCCCGGTGCATATGGCTACACCTTC; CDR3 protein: CASSPGAYGYTF
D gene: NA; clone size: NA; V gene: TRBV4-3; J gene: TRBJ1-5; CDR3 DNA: TGCGCCAGCAGCCAAGATAGACTCAGTGTCAATCAGCCCCAGCATTTT; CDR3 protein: CASSQDRLSVNQPQHF
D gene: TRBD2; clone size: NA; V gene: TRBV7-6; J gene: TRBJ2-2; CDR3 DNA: TGTGCCAGCAGCCCCCCCGTGGGCGGGAGAAGCGGGGAGCTGTTTTTT; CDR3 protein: CASSPPVGGRSGELFF
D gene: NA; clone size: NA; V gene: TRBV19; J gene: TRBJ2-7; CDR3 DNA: TGTGCCAGTAGTATAGATCGTTTGAGGGGTGGGAGTTGCGAGCAGTACTTC; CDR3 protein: CASSIDRLRGGSCEQYF
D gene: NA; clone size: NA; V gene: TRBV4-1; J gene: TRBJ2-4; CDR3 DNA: TGCGCCAGCAGCCAAGTTCAGGGGGGGACCAAAAACATTCAGTACTTC; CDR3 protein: CASSQVQGGTKNIQYF
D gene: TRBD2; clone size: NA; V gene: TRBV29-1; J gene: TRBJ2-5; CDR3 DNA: TGCAGCGTTGTCCCTAGCGGGAGGAGAGAGACCCAGTACTTC; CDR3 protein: CSVVPSGRRETQYF
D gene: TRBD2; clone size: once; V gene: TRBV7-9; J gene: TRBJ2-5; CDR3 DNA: TGTGCCAGCAGCTTATACTTAGGGCTAGCGGAGAAAGAGACCCAGTACTTC; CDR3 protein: CASSLYLGLAEKETQYF
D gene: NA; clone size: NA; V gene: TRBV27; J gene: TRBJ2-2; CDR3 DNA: TGTGCCAGCAGTTTGTGGGGCGCGGACACCGGGGAGCTGTTTTTT; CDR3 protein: CASSLWGADTGELFF
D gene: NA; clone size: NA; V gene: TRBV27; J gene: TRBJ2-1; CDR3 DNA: TGTGCCAGCACCGGCAACAATGAGCAGTTCTTC; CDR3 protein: CASTGNNEQFF
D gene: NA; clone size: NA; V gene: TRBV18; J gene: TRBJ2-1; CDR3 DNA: TGTGCCAGCTCACTTCGTGGGGGCGATGAGCAGTTCTTC; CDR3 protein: CASSLRGGDEQFF
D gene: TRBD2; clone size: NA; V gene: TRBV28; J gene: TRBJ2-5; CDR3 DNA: TGTGCCAGCAGTTTTCGGCCGAAAGGACGGGGGGTGGAGACCCAGTACTTC; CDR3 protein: CASSFRPKGRGVETQYF
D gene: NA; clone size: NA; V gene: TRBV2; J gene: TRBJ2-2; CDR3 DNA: TGTGCCTCCGCGGCTAGCGAGAACACCGGGGAGCTGTTTTTT; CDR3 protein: CASAASENTGELFF
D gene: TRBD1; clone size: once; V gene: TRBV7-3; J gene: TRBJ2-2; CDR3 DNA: TGTGCCAGCAGCCCAACAGGGGCCCACACCGGGGAGCTGTTTTTT; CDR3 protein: CASSPTGAHTGELFF
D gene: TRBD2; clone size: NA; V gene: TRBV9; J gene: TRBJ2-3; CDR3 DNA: TGTGCCAGCTCCGAACTAGCGGGAGATAGATATACGCAGTATTTT; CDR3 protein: CASSELAGDRYTQYF
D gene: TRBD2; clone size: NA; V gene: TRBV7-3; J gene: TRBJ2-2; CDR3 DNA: TGTGCCAGCAGCGAGCGGGGGGGCCGGGAGCTGTTTTTT; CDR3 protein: CASSERGGRELFF
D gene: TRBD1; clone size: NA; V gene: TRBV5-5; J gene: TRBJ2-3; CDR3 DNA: TGTGCCAGCAGCTTTGCGGGCAGGGGGCGCACAGATACGCAGTATTTT; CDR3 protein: CASSFAGRGRTDTQYF
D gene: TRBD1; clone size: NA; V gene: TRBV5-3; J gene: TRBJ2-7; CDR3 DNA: TGTGCCAGAAGCTTCAGGACAGGGGTGAACGAGCAGTACTTC; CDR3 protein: CARSFRTGVNEQYF
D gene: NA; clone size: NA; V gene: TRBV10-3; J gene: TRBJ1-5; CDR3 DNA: TGTGCCATCAGTGAGGGTTCGCTGGGCTTTAGCAATCAGCCCCAGCATTTT; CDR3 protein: CAISEGSLGFSNQPQHF
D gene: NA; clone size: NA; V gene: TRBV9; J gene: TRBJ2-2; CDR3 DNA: TGTGCCAGCAGCGTATTGTCAGGGGCCGCCGGGGAGCTGTTTTTT; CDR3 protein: CASSVLSGAAGELFF
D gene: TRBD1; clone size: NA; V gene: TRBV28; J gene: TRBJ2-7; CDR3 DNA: TGTGCCAGCAGTCATTTCCAGGGGGCTCAGTACTTC; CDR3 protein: CASSHFQGAQYF
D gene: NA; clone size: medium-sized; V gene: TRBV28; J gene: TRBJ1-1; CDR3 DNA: TGTGCCAGCAGTAATATTGACCGGGGGAACACTGAAGCTTTCTTT; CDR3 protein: CASSNIDRGNTEAFF
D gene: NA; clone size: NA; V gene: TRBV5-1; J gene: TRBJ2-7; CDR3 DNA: TGCGCCAGCAGAGAAGCCTACGAGCAGTACTTC; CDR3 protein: CASREAYEQYF
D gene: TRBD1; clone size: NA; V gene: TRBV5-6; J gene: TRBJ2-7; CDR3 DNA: TGTGCCAGCAGCTACGGGACAGGGCGGATCTACGAGCAGTACTTC; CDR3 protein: CASSYGTGRIYEQYF
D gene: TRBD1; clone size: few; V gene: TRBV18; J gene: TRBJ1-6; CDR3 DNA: TGTGCCAGCTCGCCGGACCGGGACAGGGTCCCCAATTCACCCCTCCACTTT; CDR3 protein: CASSPDRDRVPNSPLHF